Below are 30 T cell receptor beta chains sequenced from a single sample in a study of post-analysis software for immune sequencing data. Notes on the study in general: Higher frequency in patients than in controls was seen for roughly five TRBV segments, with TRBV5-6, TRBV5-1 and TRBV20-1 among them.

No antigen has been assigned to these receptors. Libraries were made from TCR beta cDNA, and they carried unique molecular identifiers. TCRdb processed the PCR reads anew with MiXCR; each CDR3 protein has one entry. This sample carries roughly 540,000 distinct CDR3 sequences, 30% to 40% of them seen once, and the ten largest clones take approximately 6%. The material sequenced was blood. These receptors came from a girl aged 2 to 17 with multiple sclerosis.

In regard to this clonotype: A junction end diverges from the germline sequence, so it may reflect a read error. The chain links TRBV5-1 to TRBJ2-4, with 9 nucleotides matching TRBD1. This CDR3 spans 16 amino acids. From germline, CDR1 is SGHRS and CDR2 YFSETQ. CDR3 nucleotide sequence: TGCGCCAGCGGCTTGGAGATGGGACAGGGTGGAAACATTCAGTACTTC. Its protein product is CASGLEMGQGGNIQYF.

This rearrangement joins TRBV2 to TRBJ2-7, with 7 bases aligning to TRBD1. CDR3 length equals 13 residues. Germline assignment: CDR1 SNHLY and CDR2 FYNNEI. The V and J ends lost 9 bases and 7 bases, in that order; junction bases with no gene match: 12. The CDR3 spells CASSRDRYNEQYF. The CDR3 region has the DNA TGTGCCAGTAGTCGGGACAGATACAATGAGCAGTACTTC.

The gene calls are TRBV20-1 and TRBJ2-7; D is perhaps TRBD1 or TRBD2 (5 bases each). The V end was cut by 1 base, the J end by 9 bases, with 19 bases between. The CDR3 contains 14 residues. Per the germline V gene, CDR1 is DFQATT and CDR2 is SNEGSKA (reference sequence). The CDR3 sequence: CSARGGEYLRGQYF. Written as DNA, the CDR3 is TGCAGTGCTAGAGGCGGAGAATACCTGAGGGGGCAGTACTTC.

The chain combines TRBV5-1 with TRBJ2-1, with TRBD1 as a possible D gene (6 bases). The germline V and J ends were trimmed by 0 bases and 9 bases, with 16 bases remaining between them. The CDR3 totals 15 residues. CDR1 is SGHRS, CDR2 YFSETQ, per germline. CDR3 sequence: CASSLALVGAGEQFF. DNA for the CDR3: TGCGCCAGCAGCTTGGCCCTAGTGGGGGCGGGTGAGCAGTTCTTC.

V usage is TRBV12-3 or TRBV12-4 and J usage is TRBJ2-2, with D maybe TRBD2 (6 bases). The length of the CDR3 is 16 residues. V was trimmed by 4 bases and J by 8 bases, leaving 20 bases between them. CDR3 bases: TGTGCCAGCAGTTCCGGGACGCGGGGCGGTACGGGGGAGCTGTTTTTT. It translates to CASSSGTRGGTGELFF.

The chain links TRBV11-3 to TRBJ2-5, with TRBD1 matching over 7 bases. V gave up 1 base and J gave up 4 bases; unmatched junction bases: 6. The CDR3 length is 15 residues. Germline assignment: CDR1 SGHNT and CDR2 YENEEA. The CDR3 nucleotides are TGTGCCAGCAGCTTAGCAACAGGGGCCGGAGAGACCCAGTACTTC. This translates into CASSLATGAGETQYF.

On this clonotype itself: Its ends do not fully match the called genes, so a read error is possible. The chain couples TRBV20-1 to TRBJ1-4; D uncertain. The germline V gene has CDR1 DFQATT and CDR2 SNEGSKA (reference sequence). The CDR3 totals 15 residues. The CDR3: CSARATVLTNEKRFF. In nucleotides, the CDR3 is TGCAGTGCTAGGGCTACTGTACTCACTAATGAAAAACGGTTTTTT.

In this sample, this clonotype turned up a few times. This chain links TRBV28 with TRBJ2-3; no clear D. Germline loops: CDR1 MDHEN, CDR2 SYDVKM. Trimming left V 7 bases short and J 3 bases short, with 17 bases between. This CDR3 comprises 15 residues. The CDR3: CASTPTSRLTDTQYF. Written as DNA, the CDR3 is TGTGCCAGCACGCCGACTTCACGGCTGACAGATACGCAGTATTTT.

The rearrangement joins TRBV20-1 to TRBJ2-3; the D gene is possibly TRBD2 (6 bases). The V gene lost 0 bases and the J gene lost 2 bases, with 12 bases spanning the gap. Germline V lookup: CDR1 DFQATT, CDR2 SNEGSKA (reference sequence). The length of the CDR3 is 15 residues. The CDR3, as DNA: TGCAGTGCTAGAGATTTTAGCGGAGACACAGATACGCAGTATTTT. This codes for CSARDFSGDTDTQYF.

Here the CDR3 reads CASSQPKSLAAKNIQYF. CDR3 DNA: TGCGCCAGCAGCCAACCGAAGAGCCTAGCGGCCAAAAACATTCAGTACTTC. The chain has TRBV4-1 and TRBJ2-4; perhaps TRBD2 as D (6 bases). CDR3 length equals 17 residues. The germline V gene has CDR1 MGHRA and CDR2 YSYEKL. V lost 2 bases and J 1 base, leaving 15 bases between the germline ends.

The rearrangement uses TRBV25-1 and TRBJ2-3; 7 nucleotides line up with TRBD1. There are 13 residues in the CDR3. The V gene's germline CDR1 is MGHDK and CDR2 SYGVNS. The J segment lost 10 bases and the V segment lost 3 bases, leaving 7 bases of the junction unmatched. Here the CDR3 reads CASSDRRQGAQYF. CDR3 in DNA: TGTGCCAGCAGTGACCGTCGACAGGGTGCGCAGTATTTT.

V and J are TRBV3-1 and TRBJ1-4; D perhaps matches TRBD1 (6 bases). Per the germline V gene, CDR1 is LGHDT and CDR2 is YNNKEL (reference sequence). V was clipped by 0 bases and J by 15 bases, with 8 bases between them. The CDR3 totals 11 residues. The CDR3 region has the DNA TGTGCCAGCAGCCAAGAGGGGGCGTTGTTTTTT. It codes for CASSQEGALFF.

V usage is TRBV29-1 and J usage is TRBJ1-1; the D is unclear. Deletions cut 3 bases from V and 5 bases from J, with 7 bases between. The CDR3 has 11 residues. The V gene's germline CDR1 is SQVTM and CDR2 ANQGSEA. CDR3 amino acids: CSVERFTEAFF. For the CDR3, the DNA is TGCAGCGTTGAGAGGTTTACTGAAGCTTTCTTT.

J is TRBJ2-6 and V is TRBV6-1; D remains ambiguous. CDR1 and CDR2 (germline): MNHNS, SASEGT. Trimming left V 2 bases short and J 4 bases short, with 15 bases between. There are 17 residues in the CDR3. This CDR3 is CASSENKGLAGANVLTF. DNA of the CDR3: TGTGCCAGCAGTGAAAATAAGGGCCTCGCAGGGGCCAACGTCCTGACTTTC.

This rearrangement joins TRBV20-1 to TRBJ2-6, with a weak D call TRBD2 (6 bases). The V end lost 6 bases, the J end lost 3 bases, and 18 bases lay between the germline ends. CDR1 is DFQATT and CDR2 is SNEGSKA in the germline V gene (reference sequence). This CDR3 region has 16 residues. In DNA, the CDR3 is TGCAGTGCCAAGGGCATTGAGGGAGGTGGGGCCAACGTCCTGACTTTC. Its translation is CSAKGIEGGGANVLTF.

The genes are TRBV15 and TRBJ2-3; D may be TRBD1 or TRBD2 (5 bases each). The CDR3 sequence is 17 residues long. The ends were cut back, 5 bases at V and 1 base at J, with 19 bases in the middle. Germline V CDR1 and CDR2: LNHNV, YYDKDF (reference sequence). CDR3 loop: CATSGDLVRAGTDTQYF. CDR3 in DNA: TGTGCCACCAGCGGGGACCTCGTAAGGGCTGGCACAGATACGCAGTATTTT.

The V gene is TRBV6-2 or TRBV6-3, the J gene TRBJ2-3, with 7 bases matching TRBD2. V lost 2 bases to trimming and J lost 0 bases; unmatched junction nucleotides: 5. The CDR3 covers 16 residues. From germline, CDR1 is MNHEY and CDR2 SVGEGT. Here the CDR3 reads CASSYGSGASTDTQYF. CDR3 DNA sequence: TGTGCCAGCAGTTACGGGAGCGGGGCTAGCACAGATACGCAGTATTTT.

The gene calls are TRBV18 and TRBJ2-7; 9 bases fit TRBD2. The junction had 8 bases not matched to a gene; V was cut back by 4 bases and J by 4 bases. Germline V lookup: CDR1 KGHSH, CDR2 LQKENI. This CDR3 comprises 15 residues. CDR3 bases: TGTGCCAGCTCACTTGGTGGGCTAGCGGGGTACGAGCAGTACTTC. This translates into CASSLGGLAGYEQYF.

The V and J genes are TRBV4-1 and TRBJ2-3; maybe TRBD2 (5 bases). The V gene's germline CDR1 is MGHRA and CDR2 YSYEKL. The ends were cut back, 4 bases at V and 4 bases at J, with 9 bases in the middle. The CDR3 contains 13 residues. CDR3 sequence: CASSRESPDTQYF. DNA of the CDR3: TGCGCCAGCAGCCGGGAGAGCCCAGATACGCAGTATTTT.

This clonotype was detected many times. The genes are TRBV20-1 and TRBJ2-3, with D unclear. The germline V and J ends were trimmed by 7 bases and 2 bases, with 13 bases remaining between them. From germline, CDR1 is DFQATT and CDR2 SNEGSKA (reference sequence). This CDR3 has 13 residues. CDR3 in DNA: TGCAGTGTGGCGGATTGGGACACAGATACGCAGTATTTT. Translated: CSVADWDTDTQYF.

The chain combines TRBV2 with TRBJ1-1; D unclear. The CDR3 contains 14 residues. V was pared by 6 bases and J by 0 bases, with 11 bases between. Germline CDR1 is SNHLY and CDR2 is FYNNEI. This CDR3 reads CASRPGVLNTEAFF. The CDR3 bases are TGTGCCAGCAGGCCTGGGGTCCTGAACACTGAAGCTTTCTTT. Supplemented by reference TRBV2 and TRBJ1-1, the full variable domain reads EPEVTQTPSHQVTQMGQEVILRCVPISNHLYFYWYRQILGQKVEFLVSFYNNEISEKSEIFDDQFSVERPDGSNFTLKIRSTKLEDSAMYFCASRPGVLNTEAFFGQGTRLTVV.

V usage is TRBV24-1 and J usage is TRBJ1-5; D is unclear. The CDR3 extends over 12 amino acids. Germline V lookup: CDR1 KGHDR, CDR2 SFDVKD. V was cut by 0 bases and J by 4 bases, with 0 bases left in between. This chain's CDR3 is CATSDLNQPQHF. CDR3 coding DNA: TGTGCCACCAGTGATTTGAATCAGCCCCAGCATTTT.

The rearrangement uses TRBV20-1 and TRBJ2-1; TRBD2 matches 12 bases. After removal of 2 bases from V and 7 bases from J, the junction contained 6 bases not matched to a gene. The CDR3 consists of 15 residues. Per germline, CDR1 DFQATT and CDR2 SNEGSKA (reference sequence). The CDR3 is CSARTQLAGGNEQFF. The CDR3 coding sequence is TGCAGTGCTAGAACCCAGCTAGCGGGGGGGAATGAGCAGTTCTTC.

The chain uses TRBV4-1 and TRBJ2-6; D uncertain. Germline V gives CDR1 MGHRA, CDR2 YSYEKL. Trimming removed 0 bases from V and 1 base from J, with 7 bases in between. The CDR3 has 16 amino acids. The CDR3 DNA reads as TGCGCCAGCAGCCAAGAAGGATGGTCTGGGGCCAACGTCCTGACTTTC. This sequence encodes CASSQEGWSGANVLTF.

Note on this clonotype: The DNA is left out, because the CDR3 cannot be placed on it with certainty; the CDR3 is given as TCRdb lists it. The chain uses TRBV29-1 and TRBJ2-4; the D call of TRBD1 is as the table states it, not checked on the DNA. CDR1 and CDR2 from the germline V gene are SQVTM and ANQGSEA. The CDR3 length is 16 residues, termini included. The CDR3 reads CSVWGRGIGAKNIRYF.

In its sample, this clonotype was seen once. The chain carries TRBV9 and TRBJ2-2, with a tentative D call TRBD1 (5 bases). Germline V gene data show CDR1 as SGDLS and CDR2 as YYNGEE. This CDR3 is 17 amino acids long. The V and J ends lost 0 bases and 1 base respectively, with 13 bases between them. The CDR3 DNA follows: TGTGCCAGCAGCGTAGCTGGGGCAGAGCTGAACACCGGGGAGCTGTTTTTT. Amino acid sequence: CASSVAGAELNTGELFF.

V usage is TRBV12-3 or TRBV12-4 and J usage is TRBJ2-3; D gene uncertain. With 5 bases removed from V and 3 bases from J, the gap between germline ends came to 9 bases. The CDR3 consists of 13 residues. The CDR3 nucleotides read TGTGCCAGCAGTGGTCAGAGAACAGATACGCAGTATTTT. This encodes CASSGQRTDTQYF.

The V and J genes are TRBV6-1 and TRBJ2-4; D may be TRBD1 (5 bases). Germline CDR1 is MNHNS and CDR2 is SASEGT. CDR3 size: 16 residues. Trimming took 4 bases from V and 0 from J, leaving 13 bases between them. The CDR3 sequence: CASSAKDSPAKNIQYF. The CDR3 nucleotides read TGTGCCAGCAGTGCCAAAGACAGCCCAGCCAAAAACATTCAGTACTTC.

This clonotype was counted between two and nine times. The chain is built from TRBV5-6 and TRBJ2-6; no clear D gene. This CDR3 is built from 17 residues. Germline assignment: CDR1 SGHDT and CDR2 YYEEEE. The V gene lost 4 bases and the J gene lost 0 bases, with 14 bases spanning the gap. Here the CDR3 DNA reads TGTGCCAGCAGCCCCACCGTCGGGCACTCTGGGGCCAACGTCCTGACTTTC. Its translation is CASSPTVGHSGANVLTF.

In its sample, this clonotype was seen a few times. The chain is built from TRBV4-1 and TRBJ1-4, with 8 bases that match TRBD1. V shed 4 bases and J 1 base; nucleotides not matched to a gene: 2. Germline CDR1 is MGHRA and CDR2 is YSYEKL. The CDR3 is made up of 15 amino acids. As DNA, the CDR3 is TGCGCCAGCAGCCCCGGACAGGGAACTAATGAAAAACTGTTTTTT. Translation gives CASSPGQGTNEKLFF.